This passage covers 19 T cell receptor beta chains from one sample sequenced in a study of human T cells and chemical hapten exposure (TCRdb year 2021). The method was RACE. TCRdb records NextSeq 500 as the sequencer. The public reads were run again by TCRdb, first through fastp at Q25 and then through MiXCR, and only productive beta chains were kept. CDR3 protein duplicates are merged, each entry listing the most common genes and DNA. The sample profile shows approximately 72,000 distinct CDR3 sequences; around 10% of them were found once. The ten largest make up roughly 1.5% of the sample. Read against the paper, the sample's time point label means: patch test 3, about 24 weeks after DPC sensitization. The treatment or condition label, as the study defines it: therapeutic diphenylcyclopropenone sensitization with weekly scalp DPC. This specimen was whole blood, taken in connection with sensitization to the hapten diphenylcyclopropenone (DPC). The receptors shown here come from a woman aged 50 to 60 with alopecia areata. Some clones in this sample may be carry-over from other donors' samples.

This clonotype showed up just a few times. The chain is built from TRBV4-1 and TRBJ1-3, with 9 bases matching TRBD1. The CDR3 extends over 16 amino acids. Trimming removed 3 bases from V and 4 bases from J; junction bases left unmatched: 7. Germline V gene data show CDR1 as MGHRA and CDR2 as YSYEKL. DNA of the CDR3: TGCGCCAGCAGCCAGGTTCCGGGACAGGGAGGAAACACCATATATTTT. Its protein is CASSQVPGQGGNTIYF.

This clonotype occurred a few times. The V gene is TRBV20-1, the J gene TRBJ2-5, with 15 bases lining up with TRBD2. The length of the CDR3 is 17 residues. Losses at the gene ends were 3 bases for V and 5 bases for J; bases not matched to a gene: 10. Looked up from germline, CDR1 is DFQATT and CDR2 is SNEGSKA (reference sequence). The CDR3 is CSASTTGTSGGLETQYF. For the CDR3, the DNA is TGCAGTGCTAGCACCACCGGGACTAGCGGGGGGCTGGAGACCCAGTACTTC.

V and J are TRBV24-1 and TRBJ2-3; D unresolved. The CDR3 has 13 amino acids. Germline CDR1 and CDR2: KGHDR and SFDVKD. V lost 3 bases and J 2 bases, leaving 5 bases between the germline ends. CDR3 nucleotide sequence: TGTGCCACCAGTGATGCCAACACAGATACGCAGTATTTT. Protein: CATSDANTDTQYF.

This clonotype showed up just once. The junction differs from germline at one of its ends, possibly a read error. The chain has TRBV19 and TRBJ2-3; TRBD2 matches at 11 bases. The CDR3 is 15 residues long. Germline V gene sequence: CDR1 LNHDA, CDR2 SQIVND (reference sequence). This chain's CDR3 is CASRLAGRATGTQYF. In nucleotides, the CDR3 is TGTGCCAGTCGACTAGCGGGGAGGGCCACAGGTACGCAGTATTTT.

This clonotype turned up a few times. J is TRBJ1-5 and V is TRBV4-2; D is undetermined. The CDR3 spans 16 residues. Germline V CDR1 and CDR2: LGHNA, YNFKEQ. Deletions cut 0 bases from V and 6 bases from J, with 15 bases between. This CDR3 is CASSQDRQVLGQPQHF. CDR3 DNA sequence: TGTGCCAGCAGCCAAGATCGCCAGGTATTAGGTCAGCCCCAGCATTTT.

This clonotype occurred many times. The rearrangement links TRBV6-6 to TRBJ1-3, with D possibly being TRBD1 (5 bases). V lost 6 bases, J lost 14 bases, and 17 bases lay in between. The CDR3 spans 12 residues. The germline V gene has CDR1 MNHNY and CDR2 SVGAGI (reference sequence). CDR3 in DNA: TGTGCCAGCAGAGACCCCGGGACGGCCGTATATTTT. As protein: CASRDPGTAVYF.

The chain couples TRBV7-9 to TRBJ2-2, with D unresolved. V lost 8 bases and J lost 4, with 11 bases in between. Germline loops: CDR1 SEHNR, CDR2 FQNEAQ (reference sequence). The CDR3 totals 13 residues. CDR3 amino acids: CASLERVTGELFF. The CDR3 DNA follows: TGTGCCAGCCTCGAACGGGTCACCGGGGAGCTGTTTTTT.

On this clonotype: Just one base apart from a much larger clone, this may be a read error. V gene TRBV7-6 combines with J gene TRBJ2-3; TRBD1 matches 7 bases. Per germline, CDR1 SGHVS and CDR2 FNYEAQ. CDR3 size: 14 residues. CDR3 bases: TGTGCCTGCAGCTGGGAACAGGGGAGCCATACGCAGTATTTT. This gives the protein CACSWEQGSHTQYF.

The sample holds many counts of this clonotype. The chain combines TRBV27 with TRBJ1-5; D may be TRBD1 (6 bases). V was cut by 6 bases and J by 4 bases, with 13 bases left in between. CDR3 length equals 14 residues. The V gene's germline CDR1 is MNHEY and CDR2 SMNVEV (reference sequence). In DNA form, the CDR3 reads TGTGCCAGCAGGCCCGGACAGCTTAATCAGCCCCAGCATTTT. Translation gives CASRPGQLNQPQHF.

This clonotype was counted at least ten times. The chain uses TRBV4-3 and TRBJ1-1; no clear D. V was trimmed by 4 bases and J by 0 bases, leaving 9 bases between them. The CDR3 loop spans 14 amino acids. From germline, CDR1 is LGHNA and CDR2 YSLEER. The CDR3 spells CASSLGPVNTEAFF. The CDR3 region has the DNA TGCGCCAGCAGCCTAGGCCCTGTGAACACTGAAGCTTTCTTT.

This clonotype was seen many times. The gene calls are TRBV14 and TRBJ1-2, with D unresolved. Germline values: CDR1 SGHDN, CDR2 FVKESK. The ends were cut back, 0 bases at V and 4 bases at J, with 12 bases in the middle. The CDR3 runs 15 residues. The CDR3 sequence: CASSQDFGRPYGYTF. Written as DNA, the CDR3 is TGTGCCAGCAGCCAAGATTTCGGCAGACCCTATGGCTACACCTTC.

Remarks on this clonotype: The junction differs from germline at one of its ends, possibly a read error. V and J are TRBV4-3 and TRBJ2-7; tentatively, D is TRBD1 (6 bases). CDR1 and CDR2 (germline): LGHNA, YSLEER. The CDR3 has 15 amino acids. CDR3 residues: CASNQNRAGSYEQYF. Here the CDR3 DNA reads TGCGCCAGCAACCAAAACAGGGCAGGCTCCTACGAGCAGTACTTC.

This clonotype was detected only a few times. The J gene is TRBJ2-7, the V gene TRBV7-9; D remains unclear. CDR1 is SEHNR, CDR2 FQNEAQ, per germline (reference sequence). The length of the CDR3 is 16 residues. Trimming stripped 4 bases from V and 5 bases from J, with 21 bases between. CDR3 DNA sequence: TGTGCCAGCAGCTGGCTCAGAGGCTTCCTCGATAACGAGCAGTACTTC. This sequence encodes CASSWLRGFLDNEQYF.

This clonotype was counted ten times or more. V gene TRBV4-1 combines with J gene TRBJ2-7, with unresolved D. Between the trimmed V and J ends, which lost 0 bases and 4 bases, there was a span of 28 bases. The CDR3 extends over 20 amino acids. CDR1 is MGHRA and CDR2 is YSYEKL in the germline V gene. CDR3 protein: CASSQEITNLGLTVGYEQYF. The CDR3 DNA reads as TGCGCCAGCAGCCAAGAAATAACGAACCTGGGTCTTACCGTGGGATACGAGCAGTACTTC.

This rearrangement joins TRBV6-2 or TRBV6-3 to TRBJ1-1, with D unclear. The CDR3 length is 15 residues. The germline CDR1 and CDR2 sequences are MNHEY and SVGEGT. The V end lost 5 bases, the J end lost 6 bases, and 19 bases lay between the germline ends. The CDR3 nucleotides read TGTGCCAGCAGTACCCCGGCGCGAGTGTCGGCTGAAGCTTTCTTT. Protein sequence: CASSTPARVSAEAFF.

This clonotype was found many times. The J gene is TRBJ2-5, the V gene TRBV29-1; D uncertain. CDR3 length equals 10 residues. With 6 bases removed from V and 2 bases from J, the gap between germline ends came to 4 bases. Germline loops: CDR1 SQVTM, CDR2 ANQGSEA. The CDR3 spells CSVGQETQYF. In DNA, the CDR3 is TGCAGCGTAGGTCAAGAGACCCAGTACTTC.

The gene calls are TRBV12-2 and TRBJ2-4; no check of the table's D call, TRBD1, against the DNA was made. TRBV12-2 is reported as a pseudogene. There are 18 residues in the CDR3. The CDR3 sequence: CASRLSLRDRFAKNIQYF. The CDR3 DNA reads TGTGCAAGTCGCTTATCACTCCGGGACAGGTTTGCCAAAAACATTCAGTACTTC.

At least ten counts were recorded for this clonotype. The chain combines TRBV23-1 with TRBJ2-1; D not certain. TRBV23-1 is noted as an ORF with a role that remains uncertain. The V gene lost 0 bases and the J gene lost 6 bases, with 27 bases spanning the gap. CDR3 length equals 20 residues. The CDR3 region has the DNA TGCGCCAGCAGTCAATCCCCCACAGTATCGGCAGGCCGATTTCCCAATGAGCAGTTCTTC. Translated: CASSQSPTVSAGRFPNEQFF.

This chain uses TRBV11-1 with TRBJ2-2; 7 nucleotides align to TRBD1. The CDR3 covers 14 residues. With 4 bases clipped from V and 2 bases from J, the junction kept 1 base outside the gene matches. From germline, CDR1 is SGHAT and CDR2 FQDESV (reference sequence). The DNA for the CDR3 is TGTGCCAGCAGCTGGGACAGAAACACCGGGGAGCTGTTTTTT. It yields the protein CASSWDRNTGELFF.